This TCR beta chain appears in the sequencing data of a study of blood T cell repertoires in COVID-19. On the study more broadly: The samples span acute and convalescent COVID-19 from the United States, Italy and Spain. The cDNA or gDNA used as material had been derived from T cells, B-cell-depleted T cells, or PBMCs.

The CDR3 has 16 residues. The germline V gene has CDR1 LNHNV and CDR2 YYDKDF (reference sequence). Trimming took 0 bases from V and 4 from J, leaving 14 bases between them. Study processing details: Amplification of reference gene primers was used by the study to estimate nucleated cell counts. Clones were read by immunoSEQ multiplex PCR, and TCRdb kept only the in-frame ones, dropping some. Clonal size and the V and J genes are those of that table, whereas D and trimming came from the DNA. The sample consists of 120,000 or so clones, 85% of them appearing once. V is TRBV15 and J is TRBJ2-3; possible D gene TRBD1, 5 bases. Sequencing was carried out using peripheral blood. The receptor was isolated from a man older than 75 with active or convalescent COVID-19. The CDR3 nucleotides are TGTGCCACCAGCAGAGATGGGTCATCAGGGCCAGATACGCAGTATTTT. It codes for CATSRDGSSGPDTQYF.